Shown below are 27 T cell receptor beta chains from a single sample sequenced in a study of cytomegalovirus exposure and HLA in healthy donors. The study ran its PCR with 60 Vbeta and 13 Jbeta primers. Method: immunoSEQ multiplex PCR; TCRdb's copy keeps in-frame clones and lacks some. The sample lists around 99,000 clones, 69% seen once, with 5.4% in the top ten. Sequencing input: PBMCs. Source of these receptors: a woman in her 70s in good health and CMV-seropositive.

The sample holds one count of this clone. CDR3 nucleotides: TGCAGCGTCATGAAACCGGGGGTGAACACTGAAGCTTTCTTT. This sequence encodes CSVMKPGVNTEAFF. This chain joins TRBV29-1 and TRBJ1-1; possibly TRBD1 for D (5 bases). The CDR3 is made up of 14 amino acids. Trimming removed 6 bases at V and 0 bases at J, with 14 bases between. In germline, CDR1 is SQVTM, CDR2 ANQGSEA.

The gene calls are TRBV6-6 and TRBJ1-5; D unclear. The CDR3 covers 13 residues. CDR1 and CDR2 (germline): MNHNY, SVGAGI (reference sequence). V lost 6 bases and J 0 bases, leaving 6 bases between the germline ends. In DNA form, the CDR3 reads TGTGCCAGCAGCCTCTCTAGCAATCAGCCCCAGCATTTT. This gives the protein CASSLSSNQPQHF.

The chain recombines TRBV6-5 with TRBJ2-6; D is ambiguous. Germline V lookup: CDR1 MNHEY, CDR2 SVGAGI. V was pared by 2 bases and J by 0 bases, with 8 bases between. The CDR3 is 16 residues long. Here the CDR3 reads CASSYTRSSGANVLTF. The CDR3 DNA is TGTGCCAGCAGTTACACCCGGAGCTCTGGGGCCAACGTCCTGACTTTC.

This clone was seen a single time. This chain joins TRBV5-1 and TRBJ2-1; 13 positions agree with TRBD2. The V gene end was trimmed by 4 bases and the J gene end by 2 bases; junction bases not matched to a gene: 6. Germline V gene data show CDR1 as SGHRS and CDR2 as YFSETQ. This CDR3 is 17 amino acids long. The CDR3 spells CASSPGLAGFTYNEQFF. As DNA, the CDR3 is TGCGCCAGCAGCCCGGGACTAGCGGGGTTCACCTACAATGAGCAGTTCTTC.

The chain recombines TRBV6-5 with TRBJ1-5; the D gene is possibly TRBD1 (5 bases). The germline V gene encodes CDR1 MNHEY and CDR2 SVGAGI. Trimming took off 4 bases at V and 6 bases at J, with 16 bases between the two ends. The CDR3 consists of 15 residues. CDR3 residues: CASSLRRDGGQPQHF. Written as DNA, the CDR3 is TGTGCCAGCAGTTTAAGACGGGACGGGGGTCAGCCCCAGCATTTT.

The chain joins TRBV10-1 to TRBJ1-2; no reliable D call. Germline loops: CDR1 WNHNN, CDR2 SYGVQD (reference sequence). The germline V and J ends were trimmed by 0 bases and 0 bases, with 14 bases remaining between them. The CDR3 is 17 residues long. As DNA, the CDR3 is TGCGCCAGCAGTGAGTCAGGCAACCAGGATTCTAACTATGGCTACACCTTC. Translation: CASSESGNQDSNYGYTF.

The chain joins TRBV2 to TRBJ2-7; a possible D gene is TRBD1 (7 bases). This CDR3 comprises 14 residues. Germline loops: CDR1 SNHLY, CDR2 FYNNEI. The V end lost 8 bases, the J end lost 4 bases, and 18 bases lay between the germline ends. CDR3 loop: CASSAGGILYEQYF. In DNA, the CDR3 is TGTGCCAGCTCGGCAGGGGGGATTTTGTACGAGCAGTACTTC.

The V call is TRBV29-1, the J call TRBJ1-2, with a possible D match to TRBD1 (5 bases). The CDR3 spans 13 residues. Germline values: CDR1 SQVTM, CDR2 ANQGSEA. V dropped 4 bases and J dropped 1 base, with 10 bases sitting between them. The CDR3 sequence is CSVASQGNYGYTF. Written as DNA, the CDR3 is TGCAGCGTTGCGTCGCAGGGTAACTATGGCTACACCTTC.

This chain links TRBV6-5 with TRBJ1-5, with 8 bases fitting TRBD1. The V and J ends lost 4 bases and 6 bases, in that order; junction bases with no gene match: 2. Germline V gives CDR1 MNHEY, CDR2 SVGAGI. The CDR3 is 13 amino acids. The CDR3 here is CASSSDRGQPQHF. Written as DNA, the CDR3 is TGTGCCAGCAGTTCTGACAGGGGTCAGCCCCAGCATTTT.

This clone has just one count. The chain recombines TRBV21-1 with TRBJ1-2; the table names TRBD1, a call not compared with the DNA. TRBV21-1 is listed as a pseudogene. This CDR3 region has 15 residues. The CDR3 sequence is CASSSRDRGSGGYTF. In nucleotides, the CDR3 is TGTGCCAGCAGCAGCCGGGACAGGGGGTCTGGTGGCTACACCTTC.

On this clone itself: Sequence at one end of the junction differs from germline and may be a read error. The chain carries TRBV29-1 and TRBJ2-7, with TRBD2 matching 7 bases. Germline V CDR1 and CDR2: SQVTM, ANQGSEA. The CDR3 has 14 residues. DNA of the CDR3: TGCAGCGCTGAAATAGCGGGTGGACTTTACGAGCAGTACTTC. It codes for CSAEIAGGLYEQYF.

This clone was seen once. The chain has TRBV19 and TRBJ1-5, with TRBD1 as a possible D gene (5 bases). Germline lookup yields CDR1 LNHDA and CDR2 SQIVND (reference sequence). V lost 5 bases and J lost 0, with 11 bases in between. CDR3 length equals 15 residues. CDR3 in amino acids: CASSQLTVSNQPQHF. The CDR3 coding sequence is TGTGCCAGTAGTCAATTGACAGTTAGCAATCAGCCCCAGCATTTT. The full variable domain, with the rest looked up from reference TRBV19 and TRBJ1-5, is DGGITQSPKYLFRKEGQNVTLSCEQNLNHDAMYWYRQDPGQGLRLIYYSQIVNDFQKGDIAEGYSVSREKKESFPLTVTSAQKNPTAFYLCASSQLTVSNQPQHFGDGTRLSIL.

Only a few counts were recorded for this clone. The chain uses TRBV4-2 and TRBJ2-1; a weak D match, TRBD2 (5 bases). The V and J ends lost 0 bases and 0 bases respectively, with 9 bases between them. Germline V gene data show CDR1 as LGHNA and CDR2 as YNFKEQ. This CDR3 region has 16 residues. The CDR3 loop reads CASSQDQRGSYNEQFF. The CDR3 region has the DNA TGTGCCAGCAGCCAAGATCAACGGGGCTCCTACAATGAGCAGTTCTTC.

V gene TRBV10-3 combines with J gene TRBJ1-1; D gene unclear. Trimming shortened V by 3 bases and J by 1 base, and 6 bases separated the two germline ends. The CDR3 runs to 13 residues. CDR1 ENHRY and CDR2 SYGVKD come from the germline V gene. CDR3 coding DNA: TGTGCCATCAGTGACAGATCGAACACTGAAGCTTTCTTT. This translates into CAISDRSNTEAFF.

The rearrangement uses TRBV25-1 and TRBJ2-7; 7 bases are a match to TRBD2. The CDR3 is 14 residues long. Unmatched junction bases numbered 6, after V lost 4 bases and J lost 3 bases. Germline assignment: CDR1 MGHDK and CDR2 SYGVNS. CDR3 bases: TGTGCCAGCAGTGTCCCGGGGGGTAGCTACGAGCAGTACTTC. This translates into CASSVPGGSYEQYF.

The chain recombines TRBV10-2 with TRBJ2-2; D unresolved. The germline V and J ends were trimmed by 6 bases and 0 bases, with 8 bases remaining between them. The CDR3 runs 14 residues. CDR1 is WSHSY and CDR2 is SAAADI in the germline V gene. Here the CDR3 reads CASRAPTNTGELFF. In nucleotides, the CDR3 is TGCGCCAGCAGGGCCCCGACGAACACCGGGGAGCTGTTTTTT.

The chain uses TRBV10-3 and TRBJ2-3; 13 positions agree with TRBD2. V shed 6 bases and J 3 bases; nucleotides not matched to a gene: 6. From germline, CDR1 is ENHRY and CDR2 SYGVKD. The CDR3 covers 16 residues. The chain's CDR3 is CAIRGLAGKGTDTQYF. The DNA for the CDR3 is TGTGCCATCAGGGGACTAGCGGGGAAGGGAACAGATACGCAGTATTTT.

This clone was recorded a few times. The rearrangement uses TRBV11-2 and TRBJ1-6; 9 bases line up with TRBD1. This CDR3 contains 15 residues. Unmatched junction bases numbered 8, after V lost 3 bases and J lost 11 bases. Germline CDR1 and CDR2: SGHAT and FQNNGV. The CDR3 region has the DNA TGTGCCAGCAGCTTTCAACCGGGACAGGGTCCACCCCTCCACTTT. Encoded protein: CASSFQPGQGPPLHF.

This sequence joins TRBV5-1 and TRBJ2-7, with D possibly TRBD1 on 6 matching bases. Germline CDR1 and CDR2: SGHRS and YFSETQ. This CDR3 comprises 14 residues. Between the trimmed V and J ends, which lost 4 bases and 6 bases, there was a span of 17 bases. The CDR3 here is CASSPGQGPSEQYF. CDR3 in DNA: TGCGCCAGCAGCCCGGGACAAGGTCCATCCGAGCAGTACTTC. The full variable domain, in which reference TRBV5-1 and TRBJ2-7 provide the parts outside the CDR3, is KAGVTQTPRYLIKTRGQQVTLSCSPISGHRSVSWYQQTPGQGLQFLFEYFSETQRNKGNFPGRFSGRQFSNSRSEMNVSTLELGDSALYLCASSPGQGPSEQYFGPGTRLTVT.

V is TRBV30 and J is TRBJ2-3; 8 bases are a match to TRBD2. CDR1 GTSNPN and CDR2 SVGIG come from the germline V gene (reference sequence). The CDR3 covers 15 residues. V shed 5 bases, J shed 4 bases, and the junction held 11 bases outside the gene matches. The CDR3 spells CAWGSGGGPADTQYF. As DNA, the CDR3 is TGTGCCTGGGGATCAGGCGGGGGGCCCGCAGATACGCAGTATTTT.

The J gene is TRBJ1-1, the V gene TRBV18; 7 nucleotides match TRBD1. The J segment lost 0 bases and the V segment lost 6 bases, leaving 10 bases of the junction unmatched. The CDR3 contains 16 residues. The germline CDR1 and CDR2 sequences are KGHSH and LQKENI. CDR3 residues: CASSSGQVIMNTEAFF. In nucleotides, the CDR3 is TGTGCCAGCTCTAGCGGACAGGTCATAATGAACACTGAAGCTTTCTTT.

The chain combines TRBV30 with TRBJ2-1; D remains ambiguous. From germline, CDR1 is GTSNPN and CDR2 SVGIG (reference sequence). The length of the CDR3 is 16 residues. V lost 3 bases, J lost 4 bases, and 19 bases lay in between. The CDR3 region has the DNA TGTGCCTGGAGCCCCACCGGTTGGTCACAGTACAATGAGCAGTTCTTC. It specifies CAWSPTGWSQYNEQFF.

The chain couples TRBV18 to TRBJ1-1, with 7 bases matching TRBD1. Germline loops: CDR1 KGHSH, CDR2 LQKENI. The CDR3 consists of 15 residues. The V and J ends lost 3 bases and 0 bases, in that order; junction bases with no gene match: 4. The CDR3 nucleotides are TGTGCCAGCTCACCCTCACAGGGGATGAACACTGAAGCTTTCTTT. It specifies CASSPSQGMNTEAFF.

The V call is TRBV27, the J call TRBJ1-1, with 7 bases lining up with TRBD1. The CDR3 runs 15 residues. CDR1 and CDR2 from the germline V gene are MNHEY and SMNVEV (reference sequence). The V gene end was trimmed by 5 bases and the J gene end by 3 bases; junction bases not matched to a gene: 9. As DNA, the CDR3 is TGTGCCAGCAGTACGCCCCGGGACAGTGACACTGAAGCTTTCTTT. It encodes CASSTPRDSDTEAFF.

The rearrangement links TRBV5-4 to TRBJ2-3; a weak D match, TRBD2 (5 bases). This CDR3 spans 14 amino acids. CDR1 is SGHNT and CDR2 is YYREEE in the germline V gene (reference sequence). V dropped 3 bases and J dropped 2 bases, with 10 bases sitting between them. In DNA form, the CDR3 reads TGTGCCAGCAGCTCCGGCGGGCTCACAGATACGCAGTATTTT. Encoded protein: CASSSGGLTDTQYF.

The CDR3 coding sequence is TGCGCCAGCAGCTGGGGCCAGAACACCGGGGAGCTGTTTTTT. Protein sequence: CASSWGQNTGELFF. The chain has TRBV5-1 and TRBJ2-2; weak D call: TRBD1 (5 bases). CDR1 is SGHRS and CDR2 is YFSETQ in the germline V gene. This CDR3 contains 14 residues. V was shortened by 3 bases and J by 1 base, with 7 bases between the two germline ends.

This sequence joins TRBV25-1 and TRBJ1-1; D is unclear. V was trimmed by 6 bases and J by 2 bases, leaving 7 bases between them. The CDR3 has 12 residues. The germline V gene encodes CDR1 MGHDK and CDR2 SYGVNS. The CDR3 DNA reads as TGTGCCAGCAGGGACTTTAACACTGAAGCTTTCTTT. Amino acids: CASRDFNTEAFF.